This passage covers 20 T cell receptor beta chains from one sample sequenced in a study of OX40 agonist ivuxolimab in advanced cancers. Sequencing was performed with immunoSEQ multiplex PCR; in TCRdb, only in-frame clones are kept and a portion is missing. The repertoire holds 55,000 to 70,000 clones, around 83% seen once, with roughly 3.4% in the top ten. Sequenced here: CD4+ or CD8+ T cells sorted from blood, sampled in a trial of the OX40 agonist ivuxolimab. Receptors originate from an adult with an advanced solid tumor such as melanoma, head and neck, liver or kidney cancer.

This chain connects TRBV6-1 to TRBJ2-5, with 8 bases lining up with TRBD2. Germline loops: CDR1 MNHNS, CDR2 SASEGT. V trimming: 3 bases; J trimming: 4 bases; junction bases outside the gene matches: 16. The CDR3 totals 18 residues. In DNA, the CDR3 is TGTGCCAGCAGTGATCATTCACCTTCCGGGGGGGCGTTAGAGACCCAGTACTTC. This gives the protein CASSDHSPSGGALETQYF.

V gene TRBV13 combines with J gene TRBJ1-4, with D possibly TRBD1 on 5 matching bases. Trimming removed 2 bases from V and 2 bases from J, with 6 bases in between. The CDR3 covers 14 residues. Germline values: CDR1 PRHDT, CDR2 FYEKMQ (reference sequence). The CDR3 DNA reads TGTGCCAGCAGCTTATGGGGGACTAATGAAAAACTGTTTTTT. Encoded protein: CASSLWGTNEKLFF.

The chain couples TRBV7-2 to TRBJ2-5; TRBD2 agrees at 9 bases. Germline CDR1 and CDR2: SGHTA and FQGNSA. With 3 bases clipped from V and 4 bases from J, the junction kept 12 bases outside the gene matches. CDR3 length: 17 residues. CDR3 DNA: TGTGCCAGCAGCTTGGGGTCCGGCGGGGGGGAACGAGAGACCCAGTACTTC. It yields the protein CASSLGSGGGERETQYF.

The CDR3 loop reads CASSFPRLGGTSSYNEQFF. The CDR3 DNA is TGTGCCAGCAGTTTTCCCCGGCTGGGGGGGACGAGCTCCTACAATGAGCAGTTCTTC. This chain connects TRBV7-9 to TRBJ2-1; TRBD2 matches 7 bases. With V trimmed by 6 bases and J by 0 bases, 17 bases remained unmatched. The CDR3 loop spans 19 amino acids. Looked up from germline, CDR1 is SEHNR and CDR2 is FQNEAQ (reference sequence).

The J gene is TRBJ2-1, the V gene TRBV18; D not certain. CDR1 KGHSH and CDR2 LQKENI come from the germline V gene. The ends were cut back, 4 bases at V and 8 bases at J, with 15 bases in the middle. This CDR3 has 14 residues. As DNA, the CDR3 is TGTGCCAGCTCACGCTCCCAAGGCCTCCATGAGCAGTTCTTC. It specifies CASSRSQGLHEQFF.

This chain connects TRBV19 to TRBJ2-4, with D possibly matching TRBD2 (5 bases). The CDR3 sequence is 13 residues long. The V end lost 2 bases, the J end lost 8 bases, and 10 bases lay between the germline ends. Germline V gene sequence: CDR1 LNHDA, CDR2 SQIVND (reference sequence). CDR3 DNA: TGTGCCAGTAGTATAAAGCTGAGGGACATTCAGTACTTC. It encodes CASSIKLRDIQYF.

The V gene is TRBV29-1, the J gene TRBJ2-3; D is possibly TRBD1 (6 bases). Germline-derived CDR1 and CDR2 are SQVTM and ANQGSEA. V lost 7 bases and J lost 2, with 13 bases in between. The CDR3 runs 13 residues. The CDR3 DNA is TGCAGCGGGGACAAGGTAGTCACAGATACGCAGTATTTT. Protein product: CSGDKVVTDTQYF.

V usage is TRBV10-3 and J usage is TRBJ2-5, with D perhaps TRBD1 (6 bases). From germline, CDR1 is ENHRY and CDR2 SYGVKD. The V gene lost 0 bases and the J gene lost 0 bases, with 11 bases spanning the gap. This CDR3 comprises 16 residues. As DNA, the CDR3 is TGTGCCATCAGTGAGTCGCTGGGGGCCAACCAAGAGACCCAGTACTTC. Its protein product is CAISESLGANQETQYF.

The chain joins TRBV9 to TRBJ1-4, with D unresolved. CDR1 is SGDLS, CDR2 YYNGEE, per germline. The length of the CDR3 is 16 residues. The V gene lost 0 bases and the J gene lost 0 bases, with 9 bases spanning the gap. The CDR3 DNA reads as TGTGCCAGCAGCGTAGGACCCAGCCCAACTAATGAAAAACTGTTTTTT. Amino acids: CASSVGPSPTNEKLFF.

The chain employs TRBV7-6 and TRBJ2-1; D is perhaps TRBD1 or TRBD2 (6 bases each). Deletions cut 2 bases from V and 1 base from J, with 12 bases between. This CDR3 is built from 16 residues. CDR1 SGHVS and CDR2 FNYEAQ come from the germline V gene. The CDR3 DNA reads TGTGCCAGCAGCTTAATAGGGGGGCCGTCCTACAATGAGCAGTTCTTC. Protein: CASSLIGGPSYNEQFF.

This clone was observed a single time. The chain joins TRBV5-1 to TRBJ2-7; 7 nucleotides line up with TRBD1. Germline CDR1 reads SGHRS; CDR2 reads YFSETQ. The length of the CDR3 is 12 residues. J gave up 3 bases and V 4 bases, and 1 base lay outside the gene matches. CDR3 bases: TGCGCCAGCAGCCCAGGGGGCTACGAGCAGTACTTC. It yields the protein CASSPGGYEQYF.

This clone has only one observation. This chain links TRBV6-6 with TRBJ2-5, with 8 bases identical to TRBD1. The J segment lost 5 bases and the V segment lost 6 bases, leaving 5 bases of the junction unmatched. The CDR3 is made up of 13 amino acids. The germline V gene encodes CDR1 MNHNY and CDR2 SVGAGI (reference sequence). CDR3 sequence: CASSLRGQETQYF. The DNA for the CDR3 is TGTGCCAGCAGCCTCAGGGGGCAGGAGACCCAGTACTTC.

The CDR3: CASTPREWNTEAFF. The CDR3 DNA follows: TGTGCCAGCACCCCCCGGGAGTGGAACACTGAAGCTTTCTTT. The V and J genes are TRBV28 and TRBJ1-1; the D is unclear. CDR3 length: 14 amino acids. The V gene's germline CDR1 is MDHEN and CDR2 SYDVKM. The V end was cut by 7 bases, the J end by 1 base, with 13 bases between.

DNA for the CDR3: TGTGCCACCCGACGTGGGGGTGGCACAGATACGCAGTATTTT. It codes for CATRRGGGTDTQYF. This chain joins TRBV28 and TRBJ2-3; either TRBD1 or TRBD2 may fit D (5 bases each). This CDR3 has 14 residues. V lost 10 bases and J lost 1, with 15 bases in between. The germline V gene has CDR1 MDHEN and CDR2 SYDVKM.

The rearrangement uses TRBV7-9 and TRBJ1-3; D gene uncertain. V dropped 0 bases and J dropped 1 base, with 10 bases sitting between them. The CDR3 is 16 residues long. Germline lookup yields CDR1 SEHNR and CDR2 FQNEAQ (reference sequence). The DNA for the CDR3 is TGTGCCAGCAGCTTAGCGGCTATAGTATCTGGAAACACCATATATTTT. Amino acids: CASSLAAIVSGNTIYF.

The rearrangement joins TRBV7-3 to TRBJ1-1, with unresolved D. With 0 bases removed from V and 0 bases from J, the gap between germline ends came to 8 bases. The CDR3 runs to 15 residues. CDR1 SGHTA and CDR2 FQGTGA come from the germline V gene. The CDR3 protein is CASSLTGTVNTEAFF. CDR3 DNA: TGTGCCAGCAGCTTAACGGGCACCGTGAACACTGAAGCTTTCTTT.

The chain links TRBV5-1 to TRBJ2-3; the D is unclear. Germline V gene lookup returns CDR1 SGHRS and CDR2 YFSETQ. Between the trimmed V and J ends, which lost 2 bases and 8 bases, there was a span of 15 bases. The CDR3 consists of 14 residues. The CDR3 here is CASSFSMAEATQYF. CDR3 DNA: TGCGCCAGCAGCTTTAGCATGGCCGAGGCTACGCAGTATTTT. The entire variable domain, with the rest obtained from reference TRBV5-1 and TRBJ2-3, is as follows: KAGVTQTPRYLIKTRGQQVTLSCSPISGHRSVSWYQQTPGQGLQFLFEYFSETQRNKGNFPGRFSGRQFSNSRSEMNVSTLELGDSALYLCASSFSMAEATQYFGPGTRLTVL.

J is TRBJ1-2 and V is TRBV18, with TRBD1 matching over 7 bases. V dropped 4 bases and J dropped 0; count of bases not matched to a gene: 2. The CDR3 covers 14 residues. The germline gives CDR1 KGHSH, CDR2 LQKENI. In nucleotides, the CDR3 is TGTGCCAGCTCACGGGACAGCTCTAACTATGGCTACACCTTC. This encodes CASSRDSSNYGYTF.

The chain couples TRBV2 to TRBJ2-5, with D perhaps being TRBD1 or TRBD2 (6 bases each). Germline values: CDR1 SNHLY, CDR2 FYNNEI. The CDR3 sequence is 14 residues long. Trimming shortened V by 7 bases and J by 4 bases, and 16 bases separated the two germline ends. The CDR3 loop reads CASIPGALRETQYF. DNA of the CDR3: TGTGCCAGCATTCCGGGGGCCCTCCGAGAGACCCAGTACTTC.

The chain is built from TRBV28 and TRBJ1-5; tentatively, D is TRBD1 (5 bases). CDR1 MDHEN and CDR2 SYDVKM come from the germline V gene. CDR3 length equals 14 residues. V was pared by 6 bases and J by 0 bases, with 9 bases between. The CDR3 region is CASRGEYSNQPQHF. The CDR3 DNA reads as TGTGCCAGCAGGGGGGAGTATAGCAATCAGCCCCAGCATTTT. Full variable domain (missing parts from reference TRBV28 and TRBJ1-5): DVKVTQSSRYLVKRTGEKVFLECVQDMDHENMFWYRQDPGLGLRLIYFSYDVKMKEKGDIPEGYSVSREKKERFSLILESASTNQTSMYLCASRGEYSNQPQHFGDGTRLSIL.